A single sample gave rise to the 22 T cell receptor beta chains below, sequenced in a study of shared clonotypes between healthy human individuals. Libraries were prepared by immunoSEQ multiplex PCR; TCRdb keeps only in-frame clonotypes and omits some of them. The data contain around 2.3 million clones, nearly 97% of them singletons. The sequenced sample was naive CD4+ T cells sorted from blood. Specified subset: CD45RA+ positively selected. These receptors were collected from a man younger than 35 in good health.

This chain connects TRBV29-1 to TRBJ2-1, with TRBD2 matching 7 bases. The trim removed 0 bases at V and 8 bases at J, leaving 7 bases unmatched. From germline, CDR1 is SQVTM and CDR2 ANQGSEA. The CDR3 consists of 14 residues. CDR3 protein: CSVEDPREPDEQFF. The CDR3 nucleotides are TGCAGCGTTGAAGATCCGCGGGAGCCCGATGAGCAGTTCTTC.

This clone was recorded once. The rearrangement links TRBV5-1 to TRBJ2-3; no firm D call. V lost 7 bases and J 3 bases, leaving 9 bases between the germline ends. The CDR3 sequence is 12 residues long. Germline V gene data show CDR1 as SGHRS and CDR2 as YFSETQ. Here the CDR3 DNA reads TGCGCCAGCCGTGGTGATACAGATACGCAGTATTTT. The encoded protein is CASRGDTDTQYF.

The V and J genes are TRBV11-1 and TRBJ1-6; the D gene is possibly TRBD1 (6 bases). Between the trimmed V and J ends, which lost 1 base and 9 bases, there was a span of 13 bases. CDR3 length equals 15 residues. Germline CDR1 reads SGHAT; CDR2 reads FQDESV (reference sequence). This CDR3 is CASSLVSGASSPLHF. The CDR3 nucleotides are TGTGCCAGCAGCTTAGTGTCGGGGGCAAGTTCACCCCTCCACTTT.

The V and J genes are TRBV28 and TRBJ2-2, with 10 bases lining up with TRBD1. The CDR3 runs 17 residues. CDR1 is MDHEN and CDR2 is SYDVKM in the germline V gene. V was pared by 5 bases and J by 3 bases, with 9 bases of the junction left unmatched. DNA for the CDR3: TGTGCCAGCAGTCTCCTGACAGGGGGCAGGGACACCGGGGAGCTGTTTTTT. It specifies CASSLLTGGRDTGELFF.

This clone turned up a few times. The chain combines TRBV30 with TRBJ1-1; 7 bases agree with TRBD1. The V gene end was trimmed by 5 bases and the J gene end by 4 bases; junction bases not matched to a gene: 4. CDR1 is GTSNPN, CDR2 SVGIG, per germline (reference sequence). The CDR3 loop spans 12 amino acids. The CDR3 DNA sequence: TGTGCCTGGCGCGGGACAGTCACTGAAGCTTTCTTT. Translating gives CAWRGTVTEAFF.

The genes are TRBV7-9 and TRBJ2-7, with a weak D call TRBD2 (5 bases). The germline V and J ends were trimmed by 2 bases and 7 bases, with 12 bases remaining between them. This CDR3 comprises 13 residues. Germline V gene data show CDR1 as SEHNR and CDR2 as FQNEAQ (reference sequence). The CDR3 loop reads CASSLTGVREQYF. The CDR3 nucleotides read TGTGCCAGCAGCTTAACCGGGGTGCGTGAGCAGTACTTC.

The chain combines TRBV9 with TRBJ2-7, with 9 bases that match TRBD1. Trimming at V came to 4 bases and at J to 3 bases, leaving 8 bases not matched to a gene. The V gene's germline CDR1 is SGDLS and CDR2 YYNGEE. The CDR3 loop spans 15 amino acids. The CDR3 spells CASSRAGTGSYEQYF. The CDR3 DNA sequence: TGTGCCAGCAGCCGTGCCGGGACAGGGAGCTACGAGCAGTACTTC.

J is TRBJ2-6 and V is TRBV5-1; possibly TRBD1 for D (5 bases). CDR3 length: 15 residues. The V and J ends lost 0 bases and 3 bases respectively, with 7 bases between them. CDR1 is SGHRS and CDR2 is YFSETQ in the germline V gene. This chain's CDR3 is CASSLGQLGANVLTF. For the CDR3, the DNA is TGCGCCAGCAGCTTGGGACAGCTTGGGGCCAACGTCCTGACTTTC.

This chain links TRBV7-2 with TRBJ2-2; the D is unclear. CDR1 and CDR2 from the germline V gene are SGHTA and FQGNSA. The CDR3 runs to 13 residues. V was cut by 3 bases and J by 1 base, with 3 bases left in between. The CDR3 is CASSFGNTGELFF. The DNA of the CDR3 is TGTGCCAGCAGCTTCGGGAACACCGGGGAGCTGTTTTTT. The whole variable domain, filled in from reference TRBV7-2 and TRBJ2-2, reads GAGVSQSPSNKVTEKGKDVELRCDPISGHTALYWYRQSLGQGLEFLIYFQGNSAPDKSGLPSDRFSAERTGGSVSTLTIQRTQQEDSAVYLCASSFGNTGELFFGEGSRLTVL.

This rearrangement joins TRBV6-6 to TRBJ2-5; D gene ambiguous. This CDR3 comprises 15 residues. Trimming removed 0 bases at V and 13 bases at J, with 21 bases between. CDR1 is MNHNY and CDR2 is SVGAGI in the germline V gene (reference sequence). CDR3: CASSYSVTLQGSRYF. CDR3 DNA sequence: TGTGCCAGCAGTTACTCCGTCACGCTACAAGGGTCTCGGTACTTC.

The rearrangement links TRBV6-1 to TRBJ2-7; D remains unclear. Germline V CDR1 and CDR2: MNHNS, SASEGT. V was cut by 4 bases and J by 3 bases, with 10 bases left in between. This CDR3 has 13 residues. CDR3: CASSAYYIYEQYF. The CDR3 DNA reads TGTGCCAGCAGTGCTTACTATATCTACGAGCAGTACTTC.

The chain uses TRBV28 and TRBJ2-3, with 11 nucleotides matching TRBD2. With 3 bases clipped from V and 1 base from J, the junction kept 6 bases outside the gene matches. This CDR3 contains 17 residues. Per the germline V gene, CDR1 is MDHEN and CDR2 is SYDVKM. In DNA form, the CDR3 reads TGTGCCAGCAGTTTCTACCAACTAGCGGGGGGCACAGATACGCAGTATTTT. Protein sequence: CASSFYQLAGGTDTQYF.

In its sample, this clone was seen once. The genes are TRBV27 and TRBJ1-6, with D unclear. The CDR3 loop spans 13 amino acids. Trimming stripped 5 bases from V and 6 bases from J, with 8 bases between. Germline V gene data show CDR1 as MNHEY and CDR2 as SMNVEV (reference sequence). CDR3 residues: CASSRFINSPLHF. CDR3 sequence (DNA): TGTGCCAGCAGTAGGTTTATTAATTCACCCCTCCACTTT.

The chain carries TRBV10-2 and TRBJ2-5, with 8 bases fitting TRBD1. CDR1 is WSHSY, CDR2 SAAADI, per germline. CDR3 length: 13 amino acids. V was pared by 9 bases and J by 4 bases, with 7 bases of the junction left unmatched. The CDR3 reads CASMGQAVETQYF. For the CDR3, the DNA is TGCGCCAGTATGGGACAGGCGGTAGAGACCCAGTACTTC.

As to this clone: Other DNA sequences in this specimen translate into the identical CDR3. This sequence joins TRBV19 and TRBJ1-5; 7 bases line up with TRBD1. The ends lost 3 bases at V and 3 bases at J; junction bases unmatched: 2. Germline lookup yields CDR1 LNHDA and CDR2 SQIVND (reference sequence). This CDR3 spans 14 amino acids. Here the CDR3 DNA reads TGTGCCAGTAGTATCGACAGGGTCAATCAGCCCCAGCATTTT. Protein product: CASSIDRVNQPQHF.

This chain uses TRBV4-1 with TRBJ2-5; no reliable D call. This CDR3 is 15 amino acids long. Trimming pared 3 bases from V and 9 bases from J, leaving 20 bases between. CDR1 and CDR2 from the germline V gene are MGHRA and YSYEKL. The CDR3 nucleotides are TGCGCCAGCAGCCACGCACACCCCCCAGGCCGGGCCCAGTACTTC. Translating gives CASSHAHPPGRAQYF.

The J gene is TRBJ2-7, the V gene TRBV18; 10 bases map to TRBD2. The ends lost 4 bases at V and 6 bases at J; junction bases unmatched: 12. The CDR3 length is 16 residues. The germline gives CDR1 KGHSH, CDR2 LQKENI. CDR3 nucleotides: TGTGCCAGCTCACGCCCCAGACTAGCGGGTCTTTCCGAGCAGTACTTC. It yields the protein CASSRPRLAGLSEQYF.

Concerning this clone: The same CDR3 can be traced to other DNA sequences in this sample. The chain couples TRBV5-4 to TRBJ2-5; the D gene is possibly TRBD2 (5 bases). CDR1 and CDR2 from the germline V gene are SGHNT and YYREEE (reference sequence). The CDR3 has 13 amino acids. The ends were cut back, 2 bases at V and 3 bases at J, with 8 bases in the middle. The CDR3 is CASSFTGEETQYF. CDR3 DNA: TGTGCCAGCAGCTTTACCGGGGAAGAGACCCAGTACTTC.

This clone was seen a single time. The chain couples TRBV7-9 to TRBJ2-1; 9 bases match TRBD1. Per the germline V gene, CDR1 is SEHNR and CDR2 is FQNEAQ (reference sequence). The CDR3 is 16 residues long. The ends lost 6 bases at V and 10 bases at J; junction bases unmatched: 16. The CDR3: CASSSVIGDRVREQFF. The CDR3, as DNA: TGTGCCAGCAGTTCAGTCATAGGGGACAGGGTAAGGGAGCAGTTCTTC.

The DNA for the CDR3 is TGTGCCAGCAGCTTAGTATCTTGGGGACAGGGTACTAACGAGCAGTACTTC. Its protein product is CASSLVSWGQGTNEQYF. The chain uses TRBV7-9 and TRBJ2-7, with TRBD1 identical over 9 bases. The CDR3 is made up of 17 amino acids. CDR1 SEHNR and CDR2 FQNEAQ come from the germline V gene (reference sequence). V was clipped by 1 base and J by 5 bases; unmatched bases: 12.

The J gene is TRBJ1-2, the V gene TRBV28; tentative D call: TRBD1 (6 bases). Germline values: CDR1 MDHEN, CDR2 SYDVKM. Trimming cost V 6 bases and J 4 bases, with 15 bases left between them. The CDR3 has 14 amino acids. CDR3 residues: CASSYSDRLYGYTF. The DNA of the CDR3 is TGTGCCAGCAGCTATTCTGACAGGCTCTATGGCTACACCTTC.

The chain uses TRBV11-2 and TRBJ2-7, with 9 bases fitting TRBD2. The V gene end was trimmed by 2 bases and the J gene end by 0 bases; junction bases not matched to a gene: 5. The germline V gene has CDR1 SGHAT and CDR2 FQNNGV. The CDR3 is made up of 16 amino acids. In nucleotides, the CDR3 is TGTGCCAGCAGCTTACTCAGGACTAGCGTCTCCTACGAGCAGTACTTC. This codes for CASSLLRTSVSYEQYF.